These 12 T cell receptor beta chains share one sample of origin, sequenced in a study of blood T cell repertoires in COVID-19 (dated by TCRdb to about 2020). The method was the immunoSEQ multiplex PCR assay. Drawn from immuneACCESS, this table holds only the in-frame rearrangements with V and J called that TCRdb kept. Clones are partly lost; checked studies trace under half to an unresolved V gene and leave the rest unexplained. The table for this sample lists about 210,000 clones; about 91% of them were counted only once. 1.2% of the sample comes from the top ten. The specimen sequenced was peripheral blood. Source of these receptors: a young man with acute or convalescent COVID-19.

The chain employs TRBV29-1 and TRBJ1-1, with D maybe TRBD1 (6 bases). V shed 7 bases and J shed 4 bases, with 16 bases lying between them. There are 13 residues in the CDR3. Germline loops: CDR1 SQVTM, CDR2 ANQGSEA. In DNA form, the CDR3 reads TGCAGCGCCGAAGGGGGGGAGGCCACTGAAGCTTTCTTT. This sequence encodes CSAEGGEATEAFF.

The chain carries TRBV6-5 and TRBJ1-2, with D tentatively TRBD1 (5 bases). The germline V gene has CDR1 MNHEY and CDR2 SVGAGI. The V and J ends lost 5 bases and 2 bases respectively, with 12 bases between them. This CDR3 has 14 amino acids. CDR3 in amino acids: CASSRPTANYGYTF. The CDR3 DNA follows: TGTGCCAGCAGTAGGCCGACAGCAAACTATGGCTACACCTTC.

V gene TRBV20-1 combines with J gene TRBJ2-3; a possible D gene is TRBD1 (5 bases). Trimming pared 6 bases from V and 6 bases from J, leaving 10 bases between. Germline CDR1 and CDR2: DFQATT and SNEGSKA (reference sequence). CDR3 size: 11 residues. The CDR3 DNA reads as TGCAGTGCAGGCAGGGTGGATACGCAGTATTTT. This sequence encodes CSAGRVDTQYF.

The rearrangement uses TRBV5-1 and TRBJ2-2; 9 nucleotides agree with TRBD2. CDR1 is SGHRS, CDR2 YFSETQ, per germline. This CDR3 is built from 15 residues. Trimming removed 6 bases from V and 2 bases from J; junction bases left unmatched: 5. For the CDR3, the DNA is TGCGCCAGCAACCCGACTAGCGGAAACACCGGGGAGCTGTTTTTT. This codes for CASNPTSGNTGELFF.

This clone was recorded once. One end of the junction varies from germline; a read error may be responsible. The rearrangement uses TRBV28 and TRBJ2-1; D gene uncertain. This CDR3 has 12 amino acids. Germline V CDR1 and CDR2: MDHEN, SYDVKM. This chain's CDR3 is CATKVVSSALLF. CDR3 coding DNA: TGTGCCACCAAGGTGGTATCCAGCGCGCTGCTCTTC. The variable domain in full, with the rest retrieved from reference TRBV28 and TRBJ2-1, is DVKVTQSSRYLVKRTGEKVFLECVQDMDHENMFWYRQDPGLGLRLIYFSYDVKMKEKGDIPEGYSVSREKKERFSLILESASTNQTSMYLCATKVVSSALLFGPGTRLTVL.

V gene TRBV19 combines with J gene TRBJ2-5; 9 nucleotides line up with TRBD2. Germline CDR1 and CDR2: LNHDA and SQIVND (reference sequence). The J segment lost 1 base and the V segment lost 6 bases, leaving 0 bases of the junction unmatched. This CDR3 contains 13 residues. CDR3 amino acids: CASRTSGQETQYF. The DNA for the CDR3 is TGTGCCAGTAGGACTAGCGGCCAAGAGACCCAGTACTTC.

The chain has TRBV9 and TRBJ2-1; 14 positions match TRBD2. Germline V gene lookup returns CDR1 SGDLS and CDR2 YYNGEE. The V gene end was trimmed by 5 bases and the J gene end by 9 bases; junction bases not matched to a gene: 10. The CDR3 consists of 16 residues. This CDR3 reads CASRKSGTSGSREQFF. Written as DNA, the CDR3 is TGTGCCAGCAGGAAATCCGGGACTAGCGGGAGTCGTGAGCAGTTCTTC. Together with reference TRBV9 and TRBJ2-1, the CDR3 gives the full variable domain: DSGVTQTPKHLITATGQRVTLRCSPRSGDLSVYWYQQSLDQGLQFLIQYYNGEERAKGNILERFSAQQFPDLHSELNLSSLELGDSALYFCASRKSGTSGSREQFFGPGTRLTVL.

The gene calls are TRBV11-2 and TRBJ1-5; no clear D gene. Germline CDR1 is SGHAT and CDR2 is FQNNGV. The CDR3 has 15 residues. V was clipped by 2 bases and J by 2 bases, with 10 bases between them. The CDR3 region is CASSLSRVGNQPQHF. CDR3 DNA: TGTGCCAGCAGCTTATCACGGGTCGGCAATCAGCCCCAGCATTTT.

J is TRBJ2-1 and V is TRBV7-6; 10 bases agree with TRBD1. J was trimmed by 2 bases and V by 5 bases; bases with no gene match: 6. This CDR3 spans 16 amino acids. The germline V gene encodes CDR1 SGHVS and CDR2 FNYEAQ. The CDR3 bases are TGTGCCAGCAGCCCGGGGACAGGGGCAACCTACAATGAGCAGTTCTTC. Encoded protein: CASSPGTGATYNEQFF.

A few counts support this clone. V and J are TRBV7-3 and TRBJ2-1, with TRBD2 matching over 8 bases. V was clipped by 5 bases and J by 8 bases; unmatched bases: 8. This CDR3 has 14 residues. The germline V gene has CDR1 SGHTA and CDR2 FQGTGA. The CDR3 is CASSQRLAFDEQFF. DNA for the CDR3: TGTGCCAGCAGCCAGAGACTAGCGTTCGATGAGCAGTTCTTC.

The rearrangement links TRBV30 to TRBJ1-6; no firm D call. The germline V gene has CDR1 GTSNPN and CDR2 SVGIG (reference sequence). The CDR3 has 17 amino acids. Between the trimmed V and J ends, which lost 1 base and 3 bases, there was a span of 16 bases. The CDR3 sequence: CAWSATRSGDYNSPLHF. Written as DNA, the CDR3 is TGTGCCTGGAGTGCAACACGGAGCGGCGACTATAATTCACCCCTCCACTTT.

For this clone: Distinct nucleotide sequences in the sample also encode this CDR3. The genes are TRBV9 and TRBJ2-3; no clear D. CDR1 and CDR2 from the germline V gene are SGDLS and YYNGEE. Trimming took 2 bases from V and 0 from J, leaving 4 bases between them. The CDR3 extends over 13 amino acids. CDR3 bases: TGTGCCAGCAGCGTTACTAGCACAGATACGCAGTATTTT. Amino acid sequence: CASSVTSTDTQYF.